Shown below are 29 T cell receptor beta chains from a single sample sequenced in a study of human T cells and chemical hapten exposure. Indicated time point: pre-sensitization, week 0. Described treatment: therapeutic diphenylcyclopropenone sensitization with weekly scalp DPC. From the RACE reads, TCRdb called clonotypes with MiXCR, one entry per CDR3 protein. The sample records about 260,000 distinct CDR3 sequences, 7% to 10% being singletons. The sample in question was whole blood, obtained in connection with sensitization to the hapten diphenylcyclopropenone (DPC). The source of these receptors is a woman between 40 and 55 years old with alopecia areata. Some clones in this sample may be carry-over from other donors' samples.

This clonotype was recorded a few times. The V and J genes are TRBV6-2 or TRBV6-3 and TRBJ2-7, with 8 positions matching TRBD2. Trimming took 1 base from V and 6 from J; bases not matched to a gene: 8. The germline V gene has CDR1 MNHEY and CDR2 SVGEGT. CDR3 length: 15 residues. CDR3 sequence: CASSYLVAGSGEQYF. DNA of the CDR3: TGTGCCAGCAGTTACTTGGTAGCGGGGTCCGGCGAGCAGTACTTC.

This chain joins TRBV7-9 and TRBJ2-5; 9 bases align to TRBD2. This CDR3 contains 17 residues. Germline CDR1 is SEHNR and CDR2 is FQNEAQ (reference sequence). Unmatched junction bases numbered 12, after V lost 1 base and J lost 6 bases. This chain's CDR3 is CASSLERSGRFVKTQYF. For the CDR3, the DNA is TGTGCCAGCAGCTTAGAACGGAGCGGGAGGTTTGTAAAGACCCAGTACTTC.

This chain links TRBV4-1 with TRBJ2-2; TRBD1 matches 8 bases. The CDR3 is made up of 16 amino acids. The germline V gene has CDR1 MGHRA and CDR2 YSYEKL. J gave up 0 bases and V 1 base, and 1 base lay outside the gene matches. CDR3 DNA sequence: TGCGCCAGCAGCCAAGGACAGGGGCCGAACACCGGGGAGCTGTTTTTT. Amino acids: CASSQGQGPNTGELFF.

CDR3 DNA sequence: TGCGCCAGCAGCCCTACTAGCGGTCAGGGGGGCAATGAGCAGTTCTTC. Translation gives CASSPTSGQGGNEQFF. The chain employs TRBV5-1 and TRBJ2-1; D might be TRBD2 (8 bases). Germline V CDR1 and CDR2: SGHRS, YFSETQ. The length of the CDR3 is 16 residues. V lost 4 bases to trimming and J lost 6 bases, with 20 bases between them.

This clonotype was seen repeatedly, ten times or more. The chain employs TRBV5-4 and TRBJ2-5; D ambiguous. The germline gives CDR1 SGHNT, CDR2 YYREEE (reference sequence). The V gene lost 4 bases and the J gene lost 5 bases, with 6 bases spanning the gap. CDR3 length: 11 residues. The CDR3 sequence is CASSGLETQYF. The DNA for the CDR3 is TGTGCCAGCAGCGGGCTCGAGACCCAGTACTTC.

The sample holds many counts of this clonotype. The CDR3 DNA is TGTGCCAGCAGCGGACAGGGGGGCACTGAAGCTTTCTTT. Residues: CASSGQGGTEAFF. The gene calls are TRBV2 and TRBJ1-1; TRBD1 matches at 10 bases. This CDR3 has 13 residues. V was clipped by 6 bases and J by 4 bases; unmatched bases: 2. CDR1 is SNHLY, CDR2 FYNNEI, per germline.

This clonotype was counted only a few times. The V and J genes are TRBV11-2 and TRBJ2-3, with TRBD2 matching over 8 bases. The germline gives CDR1 SGHAT, CDR2 FQNNGV. The CDR3 has 17 amino acids. The junction had 19 bases not matched to a gene; V was cut back by 5 bases and J by 9 bases. In nucleotides, the CDR3 is TGTGCCAGCAGCCTCGTACTTAGCGGGAACCCCCTCGGAACGCAGTATTTT. This encodes CASSLVLSGNPLGTQYF. The entire variable domain, with the rest obtained from reference TRBV11-2 and TRBJ2-3, is as follows: EAGVAQSPRYKIIEKRQSVAFWCNPISGHATLYWYQQILGQGPKLLIQFQNNGVVDDSQLPKDRFSAERLKGVDSTLKIQPAKLEDSAVYLCASSLVLSGNPLGTQYFGPGTRLTVL.

This clonotype was recorded a few times. The J gene is TRBJ1-4, the V gene TRBV6-5, with 8 bases that match TRBD1. V was clipped by 10 bases and J by 5 bases; unmatched bases: 3. Germline V CDR1 and CDR2: MNHEY, SVGAGI. The CDR3 is 12 residues long. The CDR3 sequence is CATRQGNEKLFF. The CDR3, as DNA: TGTGCCACTCGACAGGGGAATGAAAAACTGTTTTTT.

The rearrangement joins TRBV9 to TRBJ2-7; 12 nucleotides align to TRBD1. Trimming cost V 2 bases and J 9 bases; bases outside gene matches: 9. Germline V lookup: CDR1 SGDLS, CDR2 YYNGEE. CDR3 size: 15 residues. The CDR3 DNA follows: TGTGCCAGCAGCGTTGCCGGGACAGGGGGCGTAGGGCAGTACTTC. This sequence encodes CASSVAGTGGVGQYF.

This clonotype has a handful of counts. The chain carries TRBV25-1 and TRBJ2-3, with D uncertain. CDR1 and CDR2 (germline): MGHDK, SYGVNS. This CDR3 contains 13 residues. Trimming shortened V by 5 bases and J by 5 bases, and 11 bases separated the two germline ends. This chain's CDR3 is CASSYTNEDTQYF. The CDR3 DNA follows: TGTGCCAGCAGTTACACGAACGAAGATACGCAGTATTTT.

This clonotype appeared many times. This chain links TRBV20-1 with TRBJ2-4; either TRBD1 or TRBD2 may fit D (5 bases each). CDR3 length: 13 amino acids. Germline CDR1 and CDR2: DFQATT and SNEGSKA (reference sequence). V dropped 1 base and J dropped 9 bases, with 13 bases sitting between them. The CDR3, as DNA: TGCAGTGCTAGAGGGCAGGGAGAGGGCATTCAGTACTTC. This codes for CSARGQGEGIQYF.

This clonotype was detected only a few times. This chain links TRBV20-1 with TRBJ1-5; weak D call: TRBD1 (5 bases). The ends were cut back, 5 bases at V and 7 bases at J, with 15 bases in the middle. CDR3 length equals 13 residues. Germline-derived CDR1 and CDR2 are DFQATT and SNEGSKA (reference sequence). The CDR3 nucleotides read TGCAGTGCTGTGAGGGGACTCCGACAGCCCCAGCATTTT. The encoded protein is CSAVRGLRQPQHF.

This clonotype showed up many times. V is TRBV7-2 and J is TRBJ2-2, with 7 nucleotides matching TRBD1. The CDR3 is 15 amino acids. The germline V gene encodes CDR1 SGHTA and CDR2 FQGNSA. The J segment lost 5 bases and the V segment lost 1 base, leaving 4 bases of the junction unmatched. The DNA of the CDR3 is TGTGCCAGCAGCTTAGGCCCGACAGGGACCGGGGAGCTGTTTTTT. This encodes CASSLGPTGTGELFF. The whole variable domain, filled in from reference TRBV7-2 and TRBJ2-2, reads GAGVSQSPSNKVTEKGKDVELRCDPISGHTALYWYRQSLGQGLEFLIYFQGNSAPDKSGLPSDRFSAERTGGSVSTLTIQRTQQEDSAVYLCASSLGPTGTGELFFGEGSRLTVL.

This clonotype was observed many times. One end of the junction varies from germline; a read error may be responsible. The chain links TRBV5-1 to TRBJ2-7; 7 positions match TRBD2. The CDR3 contains 14 residues. Germline V gene lookup returns CDR1 SGHRS and CDR2 YFSETQ. CDR3 DNA sequence: TGCGCCTGCAGGAGCGGGGCCTACTCCTACGAGCAGTACTTC. It codes for CACRSGAYSYEQYF.

This clonotype was counted between two and nine times. V is TRBV20-1 and J is TRBJ1-2, with 10 bases fitting TRBD1. The length of the CDR3 is 14 residues. V gave up 3 bases and J gave up 2 bases; unmatched junction bases: 3. CDR1 is DFQATT, CDR2 SNEGSKA, per germline (reference sequence). CDR3 DNA: TGCAGTGCTAGGACAGGGGGCTCCAACTATGGCTACACCTTC. It encodes CSARTGGSNYGYTF.

This clonotype was detected a few times. The chain uses TRBV2 and TRBJ2-2, with unresolved D. Trimming pared 8 bases from V and 1 base from J, leaving 11 bases between. The CDR3 is made up of 14 amino acids. Germline lookup yields CDR1 SNHLY and CDR2 FYNNEI. CDR3 DNA: TGTGCCAGCCAAGAGCAACTGAACACCGGGGAGCTGTTTTTT. Encoded protein: CASQEQLNTGELFF. Variable domain in full (rest from reference TRBV2 and TRBJ2-2): EPEVTQTPSHQVTQMGQEVILRCVPISNHLYFYWYRQILGQKVEFLVSFYNNEISEKSEIFDDQFSVERPDGSNFTLKIRSTKLEDSAMYFCASQEQLNTGELFFGEGSRLTVL.

This clonotype was counted only a few times. The chain links TRBV7-2 to TRBJ2-3, with D perhaps matching TRBD1 (5 bases). Trimming removed 1 base from V and 4 bases from J, with 9 bases in between. The CDR3 loop spans 14 amino acids. Germline V lookup: CDR1 SGHTA, CDR2 FQGNSA. The CDR3 region is CASSLGQLPDTQYF. In DNA form, the CDR3 reads TGTGCCAGCAGCTTAGGACAGCTTCCAGATACGCAGTATTTT.

This clonotype occurred a few times. The rearrangement joins TRBV25-1 to TRBJ1-4, with 8 bases lining up with TRBD1. Germline CDR1 MGHDK, CDR2 SYGVNS. After removal of 4 bases from V and 7 bases from J, the junction contained 14 bases not matched to a gene. The CDR3 is made up of 17 amino acids. The CDR3 reads CASSADTGGLDSEKLFF. CDR3 coding DNA: TGTGCCAGCAGTGCCGACACAGGGGGTCTAGACTCTGAAAAACTGTTTTTT.

This clonotype has ten or more counts. J is TRBJ1-2 and V is TRBV20-1; D not certain. V lost 3 bases, J lost 3 bases, and 8 bases lay in between. Germline V gene data show CDR1 as DFQATT and CDR2 as SNEGSKA (reference sequence). CDR3 size: 12 residues. The CDR3 sequence is CSASISDYGYTF. CDR3 bases: TGCAGTGCTAGTATATCAGACTATGGCTACACCTTC.

This clonotype was seen only a few times. The chain couples TRBV7-9 to TRBJ2-5; TRBD2 matches 15 bases. The ends lost 10 bases at V and 2 bases at J; junction bases unmatched: 11. The CDR3 spans 17 residues. From germline, CDR1 is SEHNR and CDR2 FQNEAQ (reference sequence). CDR3 amino acids: CATGLAGGPGGQETQYF. The CDR3 bases are TGTGCCACCGGACTAGCGGGAGGGCCGGGGGGTCAAGAGACCCAGTACTTC. Filled out from reference TRBV7-9 and TRBJ2-5, the complete variable domain reads DTGVSQNPRHKITKRGQNVTFRCDPISEHNRLYWYRQTLGQGPEFLTYFQNEAQLEKSRLLSDRFSAERPKGSFSTLEIQRTEQGDSAMYLCATGLAGGPGGQETQYFGPGTRLLVL.

V gene TRBV5-1 combines with J gene TRBJ2-5; TRBD2 matches at 16 bases. V dropped 4 bases and J dropped 5; count of bases not matched to a gene: 8. The CDR3 length is 17 residues. Germline CDR1 and CDR2: SGHRS and YFSETQ. The CDR3 reads CASSPGTSGRAEETQYF. CDR3 sequence (DNA): TGCGCCAGCAGCCCCGGGACTAGCGGGAGGGCCGAGGAGACCCAGTACTTC.

This clonotype was detected ten times or more. This chain connects TRBV6-6 to TRBJ1-2; tentatively, D is TRBD1 (5 bases). Germline loops: CDR1 MNHNY, CDR2 SVGAGI (reference sequence). The CDR3 spans 15 residues. The ends were cut back, 7 bases at V and 6 bases at J, with 21 bases in the middle. The CDR3 here is CASTALKGRSDGYTF. The CDR3 bases are TGTGCCAGCACCGCTCTCAAGGGGCGGAGCGATGGCTACACCTTC.

The chain is built from TRBV20-1 and TRBJ2-1; 8 bases agree with TRBD2. This CDR3 comprises 15 residues. Germline V gene sequence: CDR1 DFQATT, CDR2 SNEGSKA (reference sequence). The junction had 11 bases not matched to a gene; V was cut back by 1 base and J by 9 bases. CDR3 sequence reads: CSARAAREGQVEQFF. CDR3 bases: TGCAGTGCTAGAGCGGCACGGGAGGGCCAAGTTGAGCAGTTCTTC.

This clonotype was observed a handful of times. This chain joins TRBV19 and TRBJ2-3; 11 bases agree with TRBD2. CDR3 length equals 15 residues. Germline-derived CDR1 and CDR2 are LNHDA and SQIVND (reference sequence). With V trimmed by 6 bases and J by 2 bases, 4 bases remained unmatched. CDR3 region: CASSRLAGFTDTQYF. The CDR3 coding sequence is TGTGCCAGTAGCCGACTAGCGGGATTCACAGATACGCAGTATTTT.

The gene calls are TRBV7-3 and TRBJ2-5; possible D gene TRBD1, 5 bases. V dropped 5 bases and J dropped 3 bases, with 16 bases sitting between them. Per the germline V gene, CDR1 is SGHTA and CDR2 is FQGTGA. CDR3 length: 15 amino acids. CDR3 loop: CASSPSRDSKETQYF. CDR3 DNA sequence: TGTGCCAGCAGCCCCTCCCGCGACAGTAAAGAGACCCAGTACTTC. Full variable domain (outside the CDR3, taken from reference TRBV7-3 and TRBJ2-5): GAGVSQTPSNKVTEKGKYVELRCDPISGHTALYWYRQSLGQGPEFLIYFQGTGAADDSGLPNDRFFAVRPEGSVSTLKIQRTERGDSAVYLCASSPSRDSKETQYFGPGTRLLVL.

This sequence joins TRBV6-6 and TRBJ1-5, with 7 nucleotides matching TRBD1. J gave up 1 base and V 6 bases, and 12 bases lay outside the gene matches. The germline gives CDR1 MNHNY, CDR2 SVGAGI (reference sequence). The CDR3 is 17 amino acids. The CDR3 coding sequence is TGTGCCAGCAGAAGTCAGGGGGGCGGGGGCAGCAATCAGCCCCAGCATTTT. It is translated as CASRSQGGGGSNQPQHF.

Only a few counts were recorded for this clonotype. This rearrangement joins TRBV6-6 to TRBJ1-5, with no clear D. From germline, CDR1 is MNHNY and CDR2 SVGAGI (reference sequence). V was shortened by 0 bases and J by 1 base, with 7 bases between the two germline ends. The CDR3 totals 15 residues. The CDR3 DNA reads as TGTGCCAGCAGTTACTCTGGGCAGAGCAATCAGCCCCAGCATTTT. Its translation is CASSYSGQSNQPQHF.

Details on this clonotype: A much bigger clone sits one base away, suggesting this may be a read error. The V and J genes are TRBV29-1 and TRBJ2-1; D possibly corresponds to TRBD1 (5 bases). Germline V gene data show CDR1 as SQVTM and CDR2 as ANQGSEA. CDR3 length: 14 amino acids. The CDR3 reads CNKTDTSSYNEQFF. CDR3 coding DNA: TGCAACAAAACGGACACGAGCTCCTACAATGAGCAGTTCTTC.

There are many counts of this clonotype. The chain carries TRBV29-1 and TRBJ2-3, with 8 bases identical to TRBD2. After removal of 7 bases from V and 1 base from J, the junction contained 7 bases not matched to a gene. CDR3 length: 14 residues. From germline, CDR1 is SQVTM and CDR2 ANQGSEA. DNA for the CDR3: TGCAGCGCGCTAGCGGGCACGGGCACAGATACGCAGTATTTT. Encoded protein: CSALAGTGTDTQYF.